Below, 6 T cell receptor beta chains from the same sample are listed, as sequenced in a study of vaccination and CD4 T cells after COVID-19. Cultured CD4+ T cell DNA was sequenced using the Oncomine TCR Beta short-read assay. TCRdb redid the calling of the PCR reads with MiXCR, one entry per CDR3 protein. The sample consists of about 23,000 distinct CDR3 sequences, approximately 50% of them appearing once. The antigens these receptors bind are not known. Treatment: approximately 9-day PBMC culture with coronavirus spike peptide pools or control peptides (ViraFEST assay). Source material: CD4+ T cells from blood, cultured in vitro. Receptor source: a human donor who had recovered from COVID-19.

This chain connects TRBV27 to TRBJ2-7, with TRBD2 matching 8 bases. Per germline, CDR1 MNHEY and CDR2 SMNVEV (reference sequence). V lost 9 bases and J lost 3; bases outside the gene matches: 10. The CDR3 covers 14 residues. CDR3 bases: TGTGCCAGTGCTGGGGGACTAGGGATCTACGAGCAGTACTTC. This encodes CASAGGLGIYEQYF.

This sequence joins TRBV5-1 and TRBJ2-7; 9 bases match TRBD1. Per germline, CDR1 SGHRS and CDR2 YFSETQ. There are 16 residues in the CDR3. V dropped 3 bases and J dropped 5; count of bases not matched to a gene: 12. The CDR3 loop reads CASSYRTGGPNNEQYF. The CDR3 bases are TGCGCCAGCAGCTATCGAACAGGGGGCCCCAACAACGAGCAGTACTTC.

J is TRBJ1-1 and V is TRBV27; the match to TRBD1 covers 8 bases. Germline assignment: CDR1 MNHEY and CDR2 SMNVEV (reference sequence). Trimming cost V 3 bases and J 3 bases; bases outside gene matches: 6. The CDR3 contains 15 residues. The DNA of the CDR3 is TGTGCCAGCAGTTTCAGGGGGCTCGGGGACACTGAAGCTTTCTTT. This codes for CASSFRGLGDTEAFF.

The CDR3 here is CASSHRPLESGELFF. CDR3 DNA: TGTGCCAGCAGCCACCGACCTCTAGAATCCGGGGAGCTGTTTTTT. The chain employs TRBV7-2 and TRBJ2-2, with unresolved D. Trimming left V 5 bases short and J 6 bases short, with 16 bases between. The CDR3 sequence is 15 residues long. Germline CDR1 is SGHTA and CDR2 is FQGNSA.

The V call is TRBV27, the J call TRBJ1-1; 8 bases are a match to TRBD1. The germline CDR1 and CDR2 sequences are MNHEY and SMNVEV (reference sequence). This CDR3 has 16 residues. The trim removed 3 bases at V and 0 bases at J, leaving 6 bases unmatched. CDR3 region: CASSFGTGGMNTEAFF. CDR3 DNA sequence: TGTGCCAGCAGTTTTGGGACAGGCGGCATGAACACTGAAGCTTTCTTT.

V gene TRBV20-1 combines with J gene TRBJ2-5; 11 bases align to TRBD2. Trimming at V came to 4 bases and at J to 4 bases, leaving 11 bases not matched to a gene. Germline lookup yields CDR1 DFQATT and CDR2 SNEGSKA (reference sequence). The CDR3 extends over 16 amino acids. The chain's CDR3 is CSATIAGGFMGETQYF. The DNA for the CDR3 is TGCAGTGCTACCATAGCGGGGGGGTTTATGGGAGAGACCCAGTACTTC.